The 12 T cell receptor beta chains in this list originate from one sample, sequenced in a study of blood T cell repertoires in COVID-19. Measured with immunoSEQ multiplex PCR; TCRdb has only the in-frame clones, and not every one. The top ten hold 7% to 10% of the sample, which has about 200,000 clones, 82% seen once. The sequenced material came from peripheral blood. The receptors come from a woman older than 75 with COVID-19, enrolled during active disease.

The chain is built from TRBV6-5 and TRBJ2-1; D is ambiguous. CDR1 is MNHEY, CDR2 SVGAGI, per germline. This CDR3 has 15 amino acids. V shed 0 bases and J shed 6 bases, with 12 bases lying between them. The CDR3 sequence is CASSYSPVAGNEQFF. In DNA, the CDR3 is TGTGCCAGCAGTTACTCCCCGGTCGCAGGCAATGAGCAGTTCTTC.

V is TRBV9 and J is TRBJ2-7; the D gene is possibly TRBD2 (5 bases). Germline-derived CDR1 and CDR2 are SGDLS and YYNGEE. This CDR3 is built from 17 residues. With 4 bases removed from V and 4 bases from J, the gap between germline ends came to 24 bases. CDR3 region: CASSSYPDCPVLYEQYF. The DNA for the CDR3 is TGTGCCAGCAGCTCCTACCCGGACTGTCCTGTTTTATACGAGCAGTACTTC.

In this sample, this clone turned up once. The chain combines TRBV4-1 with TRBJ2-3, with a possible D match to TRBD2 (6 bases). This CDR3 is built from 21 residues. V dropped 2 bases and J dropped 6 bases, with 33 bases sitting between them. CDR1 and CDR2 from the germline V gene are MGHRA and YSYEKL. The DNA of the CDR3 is TGCGCCAGCAGCCAAAGGCCGCCGGCGAGTAGCGGAACGTTCAAGGCGGATACGCAGTATTTT. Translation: CASSQRPPASSGTFKADTQYF.

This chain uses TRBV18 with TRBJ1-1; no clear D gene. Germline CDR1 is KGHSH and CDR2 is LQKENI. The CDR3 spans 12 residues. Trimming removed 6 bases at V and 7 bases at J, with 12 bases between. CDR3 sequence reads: CASSREGSEAFF. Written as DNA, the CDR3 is TGTGCCAGCTCGCGAGAGGGAAGTGAAGCTTTCTTT.

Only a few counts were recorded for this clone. The CDR3 sequence: CASSLDRVYGYTF. The CDR3, as DNA: TGTGCCAGCAGTCTCGACAGAGTCTATGGCTACACCTTC. The rearrangement uses TRBV6-2 or TRBV6-3 and TRBJ1-2, with D possibly matching TRBD1 (5 bases). The CDR3 runs 13 residues. V was clipped by 5 bases and J by 4 bases, with 11 bases between them. Germline V lookup: CDR1 MNHEY, CDR2 SVGEGT.

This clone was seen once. The CDR3 bases are TGTGCCAGCAGCGACGGCCGCGGTTCACCCCTCCACTTT. Protein: CASSDGRGSPLHF. V usage is TRBV16 and J usage is TRBJ1-6; no firm D call. Germline V CDR1 and CDR2: KGHSY, FQNENV. CDR3 size: 13 residues. V gave up 5 bases and J gave up 9 bases, with 11 bases separating them.

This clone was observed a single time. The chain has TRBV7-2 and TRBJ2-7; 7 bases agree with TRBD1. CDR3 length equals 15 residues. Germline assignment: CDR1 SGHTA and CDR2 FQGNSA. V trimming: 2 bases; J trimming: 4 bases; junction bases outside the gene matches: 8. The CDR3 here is CASSLTGQVGYEQYF. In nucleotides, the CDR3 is TGTGCCAGCAGCTTAACAGGACAGGTCGGATACGAGCAGTACTTC.

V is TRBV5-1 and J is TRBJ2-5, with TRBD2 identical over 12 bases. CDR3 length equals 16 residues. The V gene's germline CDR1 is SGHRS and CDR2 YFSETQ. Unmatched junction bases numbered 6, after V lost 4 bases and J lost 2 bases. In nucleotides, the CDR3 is TGCGCCAGCAGCCCCACTAGCGGGGGGTCACAAGAGACCCAGTACTTC. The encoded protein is CASSPTSGGSQETQYF. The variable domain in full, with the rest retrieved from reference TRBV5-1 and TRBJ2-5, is KAGVTQTPRYLIKTRGQQVTLSCSPISGHRSVSWYQQTPGQGLQFLFEYFSETQRNKGNFPGRFSGRQFSNSRSEMNVSTLELGDSALYLCASSPTSGGSQETQYFGPGTRLLVL.

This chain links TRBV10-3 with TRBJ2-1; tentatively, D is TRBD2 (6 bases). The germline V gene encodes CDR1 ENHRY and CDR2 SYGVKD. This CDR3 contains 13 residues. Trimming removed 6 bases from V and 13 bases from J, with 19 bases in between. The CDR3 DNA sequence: TGTGCCATCAGCGAAACTAGCCCGGGAACCCAGTTCTTC. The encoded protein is CAISETSPGTQFF.

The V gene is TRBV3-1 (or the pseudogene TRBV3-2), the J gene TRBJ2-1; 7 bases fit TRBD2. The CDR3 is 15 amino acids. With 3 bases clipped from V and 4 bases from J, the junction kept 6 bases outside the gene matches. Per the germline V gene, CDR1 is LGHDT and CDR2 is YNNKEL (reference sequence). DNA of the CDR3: TGTGCCAGCAGCCACGATCTAGCGGATTACAATGAGCAGTTCTTC. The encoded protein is CASSHDLADYNEQFF.

The CDR3 protein is CASSTKGAQNTEAFF. For the CDR3, the DNA is TGTGCCAGCAGCACGAAGGGGGCACAGAACACTGAAGCTTTCTTT. The V call is TRBV6-2 or TRBV6-3, the J call TRBJ1-1; 7 bases agree with TRBD1. The CDR3 has 15 residues. The V and J ends lost 6 bases and 1 base, in that order; junction bases with no gene match: 8. CDR1 and CDR2 from the germline V gene are MNHEY and SVGEGT.

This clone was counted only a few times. The CDR3 nucleotides are TGCGCCAGCAGCTTCGCGGGGGGGGATACGCAGTATTTT. Protein product: CASSFAGGDTQYF. The V gene is TRBV4-1, the J gene TRBJ2-3; 9 positions match TRBD2. Germline trimming cut 5 bases from V and 6 bases from J; bases unmatched to any gene: 3. CDR1 and CDR2 from the germline V gene are MGHRA and YSYEKL. This CDR3 spans 13 amino acids.